The entry below gives a single TCR beta chain sequence along with its context. This entry belongs to a study of blood T cell repertoires in COVID-19. Overall study context: Material from acute and convalescent COVID-19 was sourced from the United States, Italy and Spain.

Trimming cost V 5 bases and J 2 bases, with 15 bases left between them. The germline V gene encodes CDR1 MDHEN and CDR2 SYDVKM. This CDR3 spans 15 amino acids. The data were produced by immunoSEQ multiplex PCR, yet TCRdb's version contains in-frame clones alone and is incomplete. The sample shows more than 150,000 clones, around 87% of them seen only once. The chain carries TRBV28 and TRBJ1-2; possible D gene TRBD1, 6 bases. Specimen: peripheral blood. The clonotype was recovered from a man aged 35-49 years with active or convalescent COVID-19. Written as DNA, the CDR3 is TGTGCCAGCAGTAAGGGGGGGGCGCAAAACTATGGCTACACCTTC. This sequence encodes CASSKGGAQNYGYTF.